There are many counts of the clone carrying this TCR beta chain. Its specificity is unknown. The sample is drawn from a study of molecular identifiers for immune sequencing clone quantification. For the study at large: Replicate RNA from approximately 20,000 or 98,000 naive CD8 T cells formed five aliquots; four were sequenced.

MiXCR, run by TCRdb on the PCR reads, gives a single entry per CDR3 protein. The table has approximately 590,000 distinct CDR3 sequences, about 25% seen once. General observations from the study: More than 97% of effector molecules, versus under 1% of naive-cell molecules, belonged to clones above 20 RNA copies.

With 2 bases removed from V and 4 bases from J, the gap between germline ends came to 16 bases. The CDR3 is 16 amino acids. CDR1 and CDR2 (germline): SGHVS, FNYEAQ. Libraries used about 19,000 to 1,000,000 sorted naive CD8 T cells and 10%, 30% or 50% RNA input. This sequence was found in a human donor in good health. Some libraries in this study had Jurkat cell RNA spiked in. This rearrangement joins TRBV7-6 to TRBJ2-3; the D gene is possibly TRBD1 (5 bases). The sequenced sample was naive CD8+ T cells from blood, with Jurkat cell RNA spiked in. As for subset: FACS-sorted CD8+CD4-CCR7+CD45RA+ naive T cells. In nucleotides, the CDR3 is TGTGCCAGCAGCTTATCCCCAGGTGGGGCCGCAGATACGCAGTATTTT. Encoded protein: CASSLSPGGAADTQYF.